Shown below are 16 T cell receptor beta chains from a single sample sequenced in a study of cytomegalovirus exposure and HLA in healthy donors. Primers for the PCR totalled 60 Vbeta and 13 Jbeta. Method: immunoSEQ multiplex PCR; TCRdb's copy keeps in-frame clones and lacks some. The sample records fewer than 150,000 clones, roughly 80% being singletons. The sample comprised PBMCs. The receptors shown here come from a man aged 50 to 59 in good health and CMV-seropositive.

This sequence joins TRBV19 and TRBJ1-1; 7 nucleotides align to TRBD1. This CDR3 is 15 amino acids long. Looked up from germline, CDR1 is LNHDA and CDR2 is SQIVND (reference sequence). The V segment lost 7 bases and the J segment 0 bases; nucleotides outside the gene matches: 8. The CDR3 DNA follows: TGTGCCAGTACCTCCCTGGGACAGTTGAACACTGAAGCTTTCTTT. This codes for CASTSLGQLNTEAFF.

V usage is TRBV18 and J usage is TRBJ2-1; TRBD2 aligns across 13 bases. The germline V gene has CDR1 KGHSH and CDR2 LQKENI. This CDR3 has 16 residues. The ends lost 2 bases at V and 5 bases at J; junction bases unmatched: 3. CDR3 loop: CASSPRLAGGDNEQFF. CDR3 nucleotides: TGTGCCAGCTCACCAAGACTAGCGGGAGGCGACAATGAGCAGTTCTTC.

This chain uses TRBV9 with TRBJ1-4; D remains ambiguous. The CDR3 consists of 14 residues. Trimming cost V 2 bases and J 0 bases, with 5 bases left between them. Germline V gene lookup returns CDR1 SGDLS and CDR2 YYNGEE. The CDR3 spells CASSVASTNEKLFF. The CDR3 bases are TGTGCCAGCAGCGTGGCTTCAACTAATGAAAAACTGTTTTTT.

The CDR3 loop reads CASSDDYGYTF. CDR3 nucleotide sequence: TGCGCCAGCAGTGACGACTATGGCTACACCTTC. This chain joins TRBV10-2 and TRBJ1-2; D is undetermined. The CDR3 spans 11 residues. Trimming removed 3 bases at V and 3 bases at J, with 2 bases between. CDR1 and CDR2 (germline): WSHSY, SAAADI.

The DNA for the CDR3 is TGTGCCAGCAGTTACTCGAGCAGGGGGCAGGTTCGTGTGTACTTC. Amino acids: CASSYSSRGQVRVYF. The chain joins TRBV6-5 to TRBJ2-7; 8 bases agree with TRBD1. This CDR3 region has 15 residues. V dropped 0 bases and J dropped 12; count of bases not matched to a gene: 13. Germline CDR1 MNHEY, CDR2 SVGAGI.

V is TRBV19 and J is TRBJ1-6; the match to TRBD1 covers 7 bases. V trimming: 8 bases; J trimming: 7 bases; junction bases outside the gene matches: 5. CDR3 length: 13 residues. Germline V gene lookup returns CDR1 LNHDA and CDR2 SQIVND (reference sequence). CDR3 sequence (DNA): TGTGCCAGTTCCGGGACAGCAAATTCACCCCTCCACTTT. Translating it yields CASSGTANSPLHF.

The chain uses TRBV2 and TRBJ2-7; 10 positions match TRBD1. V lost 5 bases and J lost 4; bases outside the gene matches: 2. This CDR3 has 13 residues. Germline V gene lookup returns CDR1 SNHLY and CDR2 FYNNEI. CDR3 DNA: TGTGCCAGCAGTTGGGACAGGGGATACGAGCAGTACTTC. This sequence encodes CASSWDRGYEQYF.

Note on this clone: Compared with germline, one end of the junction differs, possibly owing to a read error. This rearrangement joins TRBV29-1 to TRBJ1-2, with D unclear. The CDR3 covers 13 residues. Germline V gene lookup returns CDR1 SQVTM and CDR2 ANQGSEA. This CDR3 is CSVDGKTNYGYSF. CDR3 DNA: TGCAGCGTTGACGGCAAAACTAACTATGGCTACTCCTTC.

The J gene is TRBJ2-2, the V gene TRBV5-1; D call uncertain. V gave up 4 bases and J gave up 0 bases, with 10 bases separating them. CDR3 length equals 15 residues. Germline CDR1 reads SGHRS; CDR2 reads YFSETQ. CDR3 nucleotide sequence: TGCGCCAGCAGCCCTAGGAGCGCGAACACCGGGGAGCTGTTTTTT. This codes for CASSPRSANTGELFF. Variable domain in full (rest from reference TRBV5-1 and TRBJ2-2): KAGVTQTPRYLIKTRGQQVTLSCSPISGHRSVSWYQQTPGQGLQFLFEYFSETQRNKGNFPGRFSGRQFSNSRSEMNVSTLELGDSALYLCASSPRSANTGELFFGEGSRLTVL.

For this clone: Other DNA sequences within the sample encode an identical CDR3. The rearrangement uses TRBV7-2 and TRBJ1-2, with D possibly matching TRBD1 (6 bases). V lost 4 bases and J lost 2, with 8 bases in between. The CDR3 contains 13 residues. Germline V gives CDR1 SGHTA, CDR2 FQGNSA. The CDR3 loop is CASSSTGNYGYTF. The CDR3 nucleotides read TGTGCCAGCAGCTCTACAGGGAACTATGGCTACACCTTC.

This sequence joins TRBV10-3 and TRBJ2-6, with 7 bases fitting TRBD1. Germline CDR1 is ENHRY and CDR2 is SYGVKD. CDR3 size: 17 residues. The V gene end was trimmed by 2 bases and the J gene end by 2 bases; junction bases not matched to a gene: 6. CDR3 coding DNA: TGTGCCATCAGTGAGGGAATAACAGGGGCTGGGGCCAACGTCCTGACTTTC. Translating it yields CAISEGITGAGANVLTF.

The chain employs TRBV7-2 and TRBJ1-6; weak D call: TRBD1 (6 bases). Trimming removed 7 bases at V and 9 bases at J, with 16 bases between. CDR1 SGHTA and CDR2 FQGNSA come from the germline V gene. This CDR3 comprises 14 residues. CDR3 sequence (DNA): TGTGCCAGCACCCCCCGCCAGGGGACTTCACCCCTCCACTTT. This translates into CASTPRQGTSPLHF.

The CDR3 DNA reads TGTGCCAGCAGTTACTCTTGGCTAGCGGGATACAATGAGCAGTTCTTC. Protein product: CASSYSWLAGYNEQFF. The chain recombines TRBV6-5 with TRBJ2-1; 9 positions agree with TRBD2. Looked up from germline, CDR1 is MNHEY and CDR2 is SVGAGI. With 0 bases clipped from V and 4 bases from J, the junction kept 4 bases outside the gene matches. The CDR3 totals 16 residues.

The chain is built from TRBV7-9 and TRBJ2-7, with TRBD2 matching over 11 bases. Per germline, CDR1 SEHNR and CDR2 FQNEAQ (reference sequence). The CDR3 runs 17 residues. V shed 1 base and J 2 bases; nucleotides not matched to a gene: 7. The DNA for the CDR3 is TGTGCCAGCAGCTTAGTCCGACTAGCGGGGACTACCTACGAGCAGTACTTC. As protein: CASSLVRLAGTTYEQYF.

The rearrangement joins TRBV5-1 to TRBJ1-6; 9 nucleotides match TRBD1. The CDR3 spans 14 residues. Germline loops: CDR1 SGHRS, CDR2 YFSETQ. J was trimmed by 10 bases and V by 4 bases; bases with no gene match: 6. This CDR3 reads CASSPGQGGSPLHF. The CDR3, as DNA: TGCGCCAGCAGCCCGGGACAGGGCGGCTCACCCCTCCACTTT.

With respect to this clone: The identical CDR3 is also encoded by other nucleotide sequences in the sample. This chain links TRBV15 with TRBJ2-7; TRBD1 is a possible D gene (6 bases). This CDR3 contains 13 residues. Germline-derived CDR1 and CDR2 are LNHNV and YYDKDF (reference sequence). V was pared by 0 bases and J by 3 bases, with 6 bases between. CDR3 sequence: CATSRDRGYEQYF. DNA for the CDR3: TGTGCCACCAGCAGAGACAGGGGCTACGAGCAGTACTTC. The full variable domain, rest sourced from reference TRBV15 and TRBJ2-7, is DAMVIQNPRYQVTQFGKPVTLSCSQTLNHNVMYWYQQKSSQAPKLLFHYYDKDFNNEADTPDNFQSRRPNTSFCFLDIRSPGLGDTAMYLCATSRDRGYEQYFGPGTRLTVT.